This TCR beta chain was sequenced during a study of blood T cell repertoires in COVID-19. The overall study: Acute and convalescent COVID-19 specimens originated in the United States, Italy and Spain.

There are 16 residues in the CDR3. CDR1 is MDHEN and CDR2 is SYDVKM in the germline V gene. V shed 7 bases, J shed 1 base, and the junction held 13 bases outside the gene matches. The method was immunoSEQ multiplex PCR; TCRdb's version includes in-frame clones alone and lacks a portion of them. Among about 310,000 clones, around 87% were seen once, and the ten largest hold 1%. J is TRBJ2-7 and V is TRBV28; 7 nucleotides match TRBD1. The clonotype originates from a man in his fifties or sixties with active or convalescent COVID-19. Material: peripheral blood. The CDR3 loop is CASTGSGTEKSYEQYF. CDR3 DNA: TGTGCCAGCACGGGTTCCGGGACAGAGAAGTCCTACGAGCAGTACTTC.